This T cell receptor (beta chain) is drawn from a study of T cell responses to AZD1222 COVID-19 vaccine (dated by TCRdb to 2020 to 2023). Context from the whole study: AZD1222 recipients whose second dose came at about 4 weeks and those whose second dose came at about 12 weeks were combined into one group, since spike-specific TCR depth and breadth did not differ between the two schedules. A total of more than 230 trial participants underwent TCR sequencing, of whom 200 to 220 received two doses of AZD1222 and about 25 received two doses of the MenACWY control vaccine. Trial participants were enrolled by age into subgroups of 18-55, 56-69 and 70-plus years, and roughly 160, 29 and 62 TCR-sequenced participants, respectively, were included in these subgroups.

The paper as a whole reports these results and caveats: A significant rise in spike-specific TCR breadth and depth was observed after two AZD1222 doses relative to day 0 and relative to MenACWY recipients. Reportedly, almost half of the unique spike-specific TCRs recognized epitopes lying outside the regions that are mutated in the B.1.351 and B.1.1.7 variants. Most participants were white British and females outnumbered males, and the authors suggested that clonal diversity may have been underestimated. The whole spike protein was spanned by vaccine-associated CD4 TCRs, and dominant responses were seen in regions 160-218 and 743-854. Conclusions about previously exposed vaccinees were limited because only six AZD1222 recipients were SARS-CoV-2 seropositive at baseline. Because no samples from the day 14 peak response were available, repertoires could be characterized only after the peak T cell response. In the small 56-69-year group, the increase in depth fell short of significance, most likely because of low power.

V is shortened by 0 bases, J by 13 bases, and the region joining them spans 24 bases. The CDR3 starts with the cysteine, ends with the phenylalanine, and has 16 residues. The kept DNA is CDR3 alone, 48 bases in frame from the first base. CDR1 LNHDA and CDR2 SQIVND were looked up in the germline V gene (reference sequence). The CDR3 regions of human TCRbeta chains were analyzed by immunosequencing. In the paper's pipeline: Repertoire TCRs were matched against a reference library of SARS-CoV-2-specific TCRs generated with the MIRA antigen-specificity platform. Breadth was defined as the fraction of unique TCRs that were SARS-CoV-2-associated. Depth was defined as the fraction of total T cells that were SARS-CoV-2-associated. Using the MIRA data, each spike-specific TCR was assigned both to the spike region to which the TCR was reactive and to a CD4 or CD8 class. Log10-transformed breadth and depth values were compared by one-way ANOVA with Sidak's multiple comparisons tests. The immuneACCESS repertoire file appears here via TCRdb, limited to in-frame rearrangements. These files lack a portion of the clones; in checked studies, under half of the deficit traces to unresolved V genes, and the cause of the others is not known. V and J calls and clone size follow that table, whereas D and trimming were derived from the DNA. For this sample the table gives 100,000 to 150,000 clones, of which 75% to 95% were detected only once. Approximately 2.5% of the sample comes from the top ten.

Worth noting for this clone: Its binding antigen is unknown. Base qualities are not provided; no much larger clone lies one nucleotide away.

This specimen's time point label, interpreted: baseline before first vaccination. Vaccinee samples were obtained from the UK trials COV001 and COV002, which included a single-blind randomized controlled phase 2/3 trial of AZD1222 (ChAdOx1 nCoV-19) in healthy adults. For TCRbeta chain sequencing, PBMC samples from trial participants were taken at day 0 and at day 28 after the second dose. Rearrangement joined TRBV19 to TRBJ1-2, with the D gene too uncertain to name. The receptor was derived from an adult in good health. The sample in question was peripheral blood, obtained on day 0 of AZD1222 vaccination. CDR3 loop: CASSIDLRTALSGSTF. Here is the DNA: TGTGCCAGTAGTATAGATCTTCGAACAGCCCTGTCTGGCAGCACCTTC.